These 9 T cell receptor beta chains came from one sample sequenced in a study of T cell responses to AZD1222 COVID-19 vaccine (dated by TCRdb to the early 2020s). Read against the paper, the sample's time point label means: about 28 days (+/-7) after the second vaccine dose. The method behind the library was the immunoSEQ multiplex PCR assay. The table was pulled from immuneACCESS by TCRdb, which kept in-frame rearrangements only. Such tables lose some clones; where checked, under half of the loss comes from unresolved V genes, and the rest has no known cause. Here the sample has about 61,000 clones; 65% to 85% occur a single time. The top ten clonotypes cover roughly 27% of the sample. The sequenced sample was peripheral blood, obtained 28 days after the second AZD1222 dose. The source is an adult who received the AZD1222 COVID-19 vaccine.

This chain uses TRBV24-1 with TRBJ2-1; D unclear. Germline CDR1 and CDR2: KGHDR and SFDVKD. V lost 0 bases, J lost 5 bases, and 10 bases lay in between. The CDR3 loop spans 15 amino acids. The CDR3 DNA reads as TGTGCCACCAGTGATTTGTTGGTTGGTCACAATGAGCAGTTCTTC. As protein: CATSDLLVGHNEQFF.

The V gene is TRBV4-1, the J gene TRBJ2-5; D possibly corresponds to TRBD1 (6 bases). Trimming took off 0 bases at V and 4 bases at J, with 15 bases between the two ends. The CDR3 is made up of 16 amino acids. Germline values: CDR1 MGHRA, CDR2 YSYEKL. CDR3 residues: CASSQDGNRARETQYF. CDR3 DNA sequence: TGCGCCAGCAGCCAAGATGGGAACAGGGCGAGAGAGACCCAGTACTTC.

The chain joins TRBV25-1 to TRBJ1-2; tentatively, D is TRBD1 (5 bases). Per the germline V gene, CDR1 is MGHDK and CDR2 is SYGVNS. V shed 4 bases and J shed 9 bases, with 18 bases lying between them. CDR3 length: 14 amino acids. CDR3: CASSGLGTAGSYTF. The DNA for the CDR3 is TGTGCCAGCAGTGGCCTCGGGACGGCCGGGAGCTACACCTTC.

The V and J genes are TRBV9 and TRBJ2-1; D gene uncertain. The CDR3 loop spans 13 amino acids. V was shortened by 0 bases and J by 3 bases, with 4 bases between the two germline ends. Germline-derived CDR1 and CDR2 are SGDLS and YYNGEE. The CDR3 sequence: CASSVGNYNEQFF. The DNA of the CDR3 is TGTGCCAGCAGCGTAGGTAACTACAATGAGCAGTTCTTC.

This chain joins TRBV5-6 and TRBJ2-1, with D tentatively TRBD1 (6 bases). Trimming pared 5 bases from V and 5 bases from J, leaving 17 bases between. This CDR3 has 15 residues. Germline V lookup: CDR1 SGHDT, CDR2 YYEEEE. CDR3 DNA sequence: TGTGCCAGCAGTCCCCCCACAGGGCTTAACAATGAGCAGTTCTTC. Translating gives CASSPPTGLNNEQFF.

The J gene is TRBJ2-5, the V gene TRBV16; D gene uncertain. V dropped 2 bases and J dropped 4 bases, with 11 bases sitting between them. CDR3 size: 14 residues. The germline V gene encodes CDR1 KGHSY and CDR2 FQNENV. The CDR3 reads CASSQGRPPETQYF. The DNA of the CDR3 is TGTGCCAGCAGCCAAGGCCGACCACCAGAGACCCAGTACTTC.

This clone was counted once. The chain couples TRBV19 to TRBJ2-7; 11 nucleotides match TRBD1. This CDR3 is built from 16 residues. Trimming took 6 bases from V and 6 from J; bases not matched to a gene: 13. Germline V CDR1 and CDR2: LNHDA, SQIVND (reference sequence). CDR3 DNA sequence: TGTGCCAGTAGGCCAACGGGGACAGGGGGGATCTCCGAGCAGTACTTC. Amino acids: CASRPTGTGGISEQYF.

V is TRBV7-2 and J is TRBJ2-7; D ambiguous. The CDR3 is 13 amino acids. V lost 2 bases and J 3 bases, leaving 8 bases between the germline ends. The germline CDR1 and CDR2 sequences are SGHTA and FQGNSA. CDR3 nucleotides: TGTGCCAGCAGCTTATCCCAGCGCTACGAGCAGTACTTC. Amino acid sequence: CASSLSQRYEQYF.

CDR3 protein: CASRRVGGTYEQYF. The CDR3 DNA is TGTGCCAGCAGGAGAGTAGGGGGAACCTACGAGCAGTACTTC. The V gene is TRBV11-2, the J gene TRBJ2-7; weak D call: TRBD1 (6 bases). The CDR3 has 14 residues. The ends were cut back, 6 bases at V and 2 bases at J, with 14 bases in the middle. Germline V gene sequence: CDR1 SGHAT, CDR2 FQNNGV.